This paragraph covers one T cell receptor beta chain sequence. Antigen: not known. The data originate from a study of cytomegalovirus exposure and HLA in healthy donors. Turning to the study itself: The roughly 130 validation repertoires were reported in a later analysis to have been generated on the same platform as the roughly 700 first-cohort repertoires.

Profiled with immunoSEQ multiplex PCR; TCRdb holds only in-frame clones, not every one. Here the sample spans roughly 350,000 clones, roughly 85% being singletons. General observations from the study: It was confirmed in vitro that a few of the CMV-associated chains were specific for CMV antigens. Subsequent analysis showed first-cohort TCR clusters tending to co-occur in around 130 validation repertoires. Rare TCR sequences dominated, though some public TCRs recurred in many donors.

The CDR3 runs 13 residues. From germline, CDR1 is MNHNS and CDR2 SASEGT. The ends were cut back, 3 bases at V and 2 bases at J, with 8 bases in the middle. Sequences were obtained from PBMCs. The chain carries TRBV6-1 and TRBJ2-7, with D perhaps TRBD1 (6 bases). The sequence was collected from a woman aged 18-29 years in good health and CMV-seronegative. The CDR3 here is CASSEWTAYEQYF. CDR3 in DNA: TGTGCCAGCAGTGAGTGGACAGCCTACGAGCAGTACTTC.